The source of this TCR beta chain is a study of beta chain features in type 1 diabetes. As concerns this clone: Its target is not known.

Trimming left V 0 bases short and J 0 bases short, with 13 bases between. The germline CDR1 and CDR2 sequences are SGHRS and YFSETQ. The CDR3 has 16 residues. Populations isolated by sorting all had purity greater than 95%. Study-level results: Amplification by PCR could prefer shorter templates, with the same effect in patients and controls.

The sequenced template was cDNA made from the entire isolated RNA. Clones were read by immunoSEQ multiplex PCR, and TCRdb kept only the in-frame ones, dropping some. The table records around 300,000 clones, approximately 11% of them present only once. What was sequenced was naive CD4+ T cells from blood. This rearrangement joins TRBV5-1 to TRBJ2-7; D is ambiguous. The sequence came from a woman aged 25 to 45 in good health. CDR3 DNA: TGCGCCAGCAGCTTGGCTGGTATACGGAGCTCCTACGAGCAGTACTTC. As protein: CASSLAGIRSSYEQYF.